A selection of T cell receptor beta chains follows, all from one sample in a study of CD8+ T cells in alopecia areata. The method was immunoSEQ multiplex PCR; TCRdb's version includes in-frame clones alone and lacks a portion of them. The sample shows fewer than 250,000 clones, 45% to 75% of them seen only once. The input for sequencing was CD4+ T cells sorted from blood, taken at week 4, from a patient treated with tofacitinib. The origin of the receptors is a human donor with alopecia areata. Each CDR3 is given with its conserved first and last residue. The D gene is left open where the match is weak. The size field is filled for only some rows; it gives once, few, many or a size class.

d_gene	abundance	v_gene	j_gene	CDR3aa	CDR3nt
NA	NA	TRBV5-1	TRBJ2-2	CASSQGTGELFF	TGCGCCAGCTCGCAGGGGACCGGGGAGCTGTTTTTT
NA	NA	TRBV5-1	TRBJ2-7	CASSLDRAEQYF	TGCGCCAGCAGCTTGGATAGGGCCGAGCAGTACTTC
TRBD2	NA	TRBV29-1	TRBJ2-5	CSVSGTSGSLETQYF	TGCAGCGTTAGCGGGACTAGCGGGAGCTTGGAGACCCAGTACTTC
NA	NA	TRBV18	TRBJ2-3	CASSAEELVSDTQYF	TGTGCCAGCTCCGCCGAGGAACTAGTGAGCGATACGCAGTATTTT
NA	few	TRBV7-6	TRBJ2-7	CASRRGGNFDEQYF	TGTGCCAGCAGGAGGGGGGGGAATTTCGACGAGCAGTACTTC
TRBD2	NA	TRBV4-2	TRBJ2-2	CASEAAGLAGVTGELFF	TGTGCCAGCGAAGCGGCGGGGCTAGCGGGAGTTACCGGGGAGCTGTTTTTT
NA	once	TRBV30	TRBJ1-2	CAWTRRGRVYGYTF	TGTGCCTGGACTCGACGGGGGCGAGTCTATGGCTACACCTTC
NA	NA	TRBV2	TRBJ2-7	CASSLQTTYEQYF	TGTGCCAGCAGCTTACAGACCACCTACGAGCAGTACTTC
TRBD1	NA	TRBV9	TRBJ2-7	CASSVSSGQGYEQYF	TGTGCCAGCAGCGTGAGTTCAGGACAGGGCTACGAGCAGTACTTC
NA	NA	TRBV5-1	TRBJ2-5	CASSLEGTSQETQYF	TGCGCCAGCAGCTTGGAGGGAACTAGCCAAGAGACCCAGTACTTC
NA	NA	TRBV29-1	TRBJ2-7	CSVEDPQGAPYEQYF	TGCAGCGTTGAAGATCCCCAGGGTGCACCCTACGAGCAGTACTTC
NA	few	TRBV25-1	TRBJ2-5	CASSGEETQYF	TGTGCCAGCAGTGGGGAGGAGACCCAGTACTTC
NA	once	TRBV5-1	TRBJ2-2	CASSPGQGTNTGELFF	TGCGCCAGCAGCCCAGGCCAGGGCACGAACACCGGGGAGCTGTTTTTT
NA	NA	TRBV11-3	TRBJ2-1	CASSPGGDEQFF	TGTGCCAGCAGCCCGGGGGGCGATGAGCAGTTCTTC
NA	few	TRBV29-1	TRBJ1-2	CSVEGSRVRGYTF	TGCAGCGTTGAAGGAAGCAGGGTGAGAGGCTACACCTTC
NA	NA	TRBV30	TRBJ2-2	CAWSVRQDTGELFF	TGTGCCTGGAGTGTAAGGCAGGACACCGGGGAGCTGTTTTTT
NA	once	TRBV28	TRBJ2-7	CASSPTPLYEQYF	TGTGCCAGCAGTCCTACCCCCCTCTACGAGCAGTACTTC
TRBD1	NA	TRBV29-1	TRBJ1-4	CSAGRRGNEKLFF	TGCAGCGCCGGGCGCAGGGGGAATGAAAAACTGTTTTTT
TRBD2	NA	TRBV4-2	TRBJ2-3	CASSLWDPAGVDTQYF	TGTGCCAGCAGCCTCTGGGATCCAGCGGGAGTAGATACGCAGTATTTT
NA	NA	TRBV7-2	TRBJ2-3	CASSLGVVRDTQYF	TGTGCCAGCAGCTTAGGGGTTGTGCGGGATACGCAGTATTTT
TRBD2	few	TRBV5-1	TRBJ2-2	CASSLGLAGNTGELFF	TGCGCCAGCAGCCTCGGACTAGCGGGAAACACCGGGGAGCTGTTTTTT